The rows below give T cell receptor beta chains drawn from one sample of a study of identical twins. TCRdb re-derived calls from the 5' RACE reads in MiXCR, one entry per CDR3 protein. Of 1.5 million to 2 million distinct CDR3 sequences in the sample, around 33% were seen once. The sample consisted of cord blood. The receptors originated from a newborn girl in good health. The CDR3 runs from the conserved cysteine through the conserved F or W. Each record gives: V gene, J gene, D gene, clone size, CDR3 DNA, CDR3 protein. The D gene is left open where the match is weak. Some rows mark clone size as missing; the rest say once, few, many or name a class of expanded clone.

V gene: TRBV20-1
J gene: TRBJ2-7
D gene: NA
clone size: NA
CDR3 DNA: TGCAGTGCTAGATATGGAGCGGTTCGCTACGAGCAGTACTTC
CDR3 protein: CSARYGAVRYEQYF

V gene: TRBV29-1
J gene: TRBJ1-2
D gene: TRBD1
clone size: NA
CDR3 DNA: TGCAGCGTTGACAGGGGGTTCGGCTACACCTTC
CDR3 protein: CSVDRGFGYTF

V gene: TRBV20-1
J gene: TRBJ1-5
D gene: TRBD1
clone size: NA
CDR3 DNA: TGCAGTGCCCCTACAGGGGGTGGCCAGCCCCAGCATTTT
CDR3 protein: CSAPTGGGQPQHF

V gene: TRBV4-1
J gene: TRBJ2-7
D gene: TRBD1
clone size: few
CDR3 DNA: TGCGCCAGCAGCCAAGATCGACAGACAGGGCGATACGAGCAGTACTTC
CDR3 protein: CASSQDRQTGRYEQYF

V gene: TRBV28
J gene: TRBJ2-7
D gene: NA
clone size: NA
CDR3 DNA: TGTGCCAGCAGTCCATGGGAGCGGACCTCCTACGAGCAGTACTTC
CDR3 protein: CASSPWERTSYEQYF

V gene: TRBV20-1
J gene: TRBJ1-2
D gene: NA
clone size: NA
CDR3 DNA: TGCAGTGCTGGGGACGGTCGGGGAGGCTACACCTTC
CDR3 protein: CSAGDGRGGYTF

V gene: TRBV10-3
J gene: TRBJ2-4
D gene: TRBD2
clone size: NA
CDR3 DNA: TGTGCCATCAGTGAGTCGGGCGGGAGGTTAGCCAAAAACATTCAGTACTTC
CDR3 protein: CAISESGGRLAKNIQYF

V gene: TRBV10-3
J gene: TRBJ2-3
D gene: NA
clone size: NA
CDR3 DNA: TGTGCCATCAGTGAGATGATGGCGGCGACTTCCACAGATACGCAGTATTTT
CDR3 protein: CAISEMMAATSTDTQYF

V gene: TRBV3-1
J gene: TRBJ2-5
D gene: NA
clone size: few
CDR3 DNA: TGTGCCAGCAGCCAAGAATCTGGGGCGGGAGAGACCCAGTACTTC
CDR3 protein: CASSQESGAGETQYF

V gene: TRBV29-1
J gene: TRBJ2-4
D gene: NA
clone size: few
CDR3 DNA: TGCAGCCACCACAAAAACATTCAGTACTTC
CDR3 protein: CSHHKNIQYF

V gene: TRBV28
J gene: TRBJ2-5
D gene: TRBD1
clone size: many
CDR3 DNA: TGTGCCAGCAGTAGAACAGGGGTTTGGGAGACCCAGTACTTC
CDR3 protein: CASSRTGVWETQYF

V gene: TRBV20-1
J gene: TRBJ2-3
D gene: NA
clone size: few
CDR3 DNA: TGCAGTGCTAGATCCGGGGGCGGAGGCACAGATACGCAGTATTTT
CDR3 protein: CSARSGGGGTDTQYF

V gene: TRBV28
J gene: TRBJ2-4
D gene: TRBD2
clone size: NA
CDR3 DNA: TGTGCCAGCAGTTTGATTGGCAAGCGGGATTCCGTCATTCAGTACTTC
CDR3 protein: CASSLIGKRDSVIQYF

V gene: TRBV20-1
J gene: TRBJ2-2
D gene: NA
clone size: NA
CDR3 DNA: TGCAGTGCTAGACTGGGGTGGAACACCGGGGAGCTGTTTTTT
CDR3 protein: CSARLGWNTGELFF

V gene: TRBV3-1
J gene: TRBJ2-5
D gene: TRBD2
clone size: few
CDR3 DNA: TGTGCCACCGGAAGACCAAAATTAGCGGGTCTACAAGAGACCCAGTACTTC
CDR3 protein: CATGRPKLAGLQETQYF

V gene: TRBV12-3/TRBV12-4
J gene: TRBJ2-5
D gene: TRBD2
clone size: NA
CDR3 DNA: TGTGCCAGCAGCCCGAAACTAGCGGGGGGCTACAATGAGCAGTACTTC
CDR3 protein: CASSPKLAGGYNEQYF

V gene: TRBV12-3/TRBV12-4
J gene: TRBJ2-3
D gene: TRBD2
clone size: few
CDR3 DNA: TGTGCCAGCAGTTTCCCACTAGCGGGAGGGGCAGATACGCAGTATTTT
CDR3 protein: CASSFPLAGGADTQYF

V gene: TRBV29-1
J gene: TRBJ2-3
D gene: NA
clone size: many
CDR3 DNA: TGCAGCGTTCAGACAGATACGCAGTATTTT
CDR3 protein: CSVQTDTQYF

V gene: TRBV3-1
J gene: TRBJ1-2
D gene: TRBD1
clone size: NA
CDR3 DNA: TGTGCCATCAGCGCGGGACAGGGGGCATTTAACTATGGCTACACCTTC
CDR3 protein: CAISAGQGAFNYGYTF

V gene: TRBV15
J gene: TRBJ2-7
D gene: NA
clone size: NA
CDR3 DNA: TGTGCCACCGGCAGAGATCTTTACGAGCAGTACTTC
CDR3 protein: CATGRDLYEQYF

V gene: TRBV6-1
J gene: TRBJ2-7
D gene: NA
clone size: few
CDR3 DNA: TGTGCCAGCAGGGCGAGCATCCACGAGCAGTACTTC
CDR3 protein: CASRASIHEQYF

V gene: TRBV29-1
J gene: TRBJ2-3
D gene: TRBD2
clone size: many
CDR3 DNA: TGCAGCGGGGGAGCGGGGGCTAACACAGATACGCAGTATTTT
CDR3 protein: CSGGAGANTDTQYF

V gene: TRBV11-2
J gene: TRBJ2-1
D gene: TRBD2
clone size: NA
CDR3 DNA: TGTGCCAGCAGCCGGACTAGCGGGAGCCCTAGCTCCTACAATGAGCAGTTCTTC
CDR3 protein: CASSRTSGSPSSYNEQFF

V gene: TRBV12-5
J gene: TRBJ2-7
D gene: NA
clone size: NA
CDR3 DNA: TGTGCTAGTGGTTTGGGGGGGGAGAGTTTCCATGAGCAGTACTTC
CDR3 protein: CASGLGGESFHEQYF

V gene: TRBV29-1
J gene: TRBJ2-7
D gene: TRBD1
clone size: NA
CDR3 DNA: TGCAGCGTTGAAGTGGCCAGAACCTCAGGGACAGGCTCCTACGAGCAGTACTTC
CDR3 protein: CSVEVARTSGTGSYEQYF

V gene: TRBV5-1
J gene: TRBJ2-4
D gene: NA
clone size: NA
CDR3 DNA: TGCGCCAGCAGCTTGGCCTATAGCTCCTACGAGCAGTGCTTC
CDR3 protein: CASSLAYSSYEQCF

V gene: TRBV7-2
J gene: TRBJ2-5
D gene: NA
clone size: NA
CDR3 DNA: TGTGCCAGCAGCTCCTATAGTGGAGGGCGGGAGACCCAGTACTTC
CDR3 protein: CASSSYSGGRETQYF

V gene: TRBV6-1
J gene: TRBJ2-3
D gene: NA
clone size: NA
CDR3 DNA: TGTGCCAGCAGCGGAACCCCGGGACTCAGCACAGATACGCAGTATTTT
CDR3 protein: CASSGTPGLSTDTQYF

V gene: TRBV30
J gene: TRBJ1-2
D gene: NA
clone size: few
CDR3 DNA: TGTGCCTGGACGGGGGGGTACTATGGCTACACCTTC
CDR3 protein: CAWTGGYYGYTF

V gene: TRBV5-6
J gene: TRBJ1-6
D gene: NA
clone size: NA
CDR3 DNA: TGTGCCAGCAGCTTGATCTATCGGGAGTCACCCCTCCACTTT
CDR3 protein: CASSLIYRESPLHF

V gene: TRBV28
J gene: TRBJ1-6
D gene: TRBD1
clone size: NA
CDR3 DNA: TGTGCCAGCAGGGGACAGACCTATTCACCCCTCCACTTT
CDR3 protein: CASRGQTYSPLHF

V gene: TRBV6-2/TRBV6-3
J gene: TRBJ2-1
D gene: TRBD2
clone size: few
CDR3 DNA: TGTGCCAGCAGTTACATCAGCGGGAGGGATAATGAGCAGTTCTTC
CDR3 protein: CASSYISGRDNEQFF

V gene: TRBV6-1
J gene: TRBJ1-5
D gene: NA
clone size: NA
CDR3 DNA: TGTGCCAGCAGTGGACATAAGGGGGGATCTTATCAGCCCCAGCATTTT
CDR3 protein: CASSGHKGGSYQPQHF

V gene: TRBV5-5
J gene: TRBJ1-2
D gene: NA
clone size: few
CDR3 DNA: TGTGCCAGCAGCTTGGTGTCAGGTTCAAACTATGGCTACACCTTC
CDR3 protein: CASSLVSGSNYGYTF

V gene: TRBV11-2
J gene: TRBJ1-1
D gene: TRBD1
clone size: NA
CDR3 DNA: TGTGCCAGCACTTTAGGGTTAAAGGGGGCTTTGAACACTGAAGCTTTCTTT
CDR3 protein: CASTLGLKGALNTEAFF

V gene: TRBV7-9
J gene: TRBJ2-1
D gene: TRBD2
clone size: NA
CDR3 DNA: TGTGCCAGCGGCTTAAGCGGGGACTCAAGTAATGAGCAGTTCTTC
CDR3 protein: CASGLSGDSSNEQFF

V gene: TRBV7-2
J gene: TRBJ2-3
D gene: TRBD2
clone size: many
CDR3 DNA: TGCGCCAGCAGTCCCGGGACTAGCGGCATCACAGATACGCAGTATTTT
CDR3 protein: CASSPGTSGITDTQYF

V gene: TRBV12-5
J gene: TRBJ2-1
D gene: NA
clone size: NA
CDR3 DNA: TGTGCTAGTGGTTTCCACAGGGTAGAAGGCTACAATGAGCAGTTCTTC
CDR3 protein: CASGFHRVEGYNEQFF

V gene: TRBV4-1
J gene: TRBJ1-4
D gene: NA
clone size: many
CDR3 DNA: TGCGCCAGCAGCGAACTCACAGGAACAACTAATGAAAAACTGTTTTTT
CDR3 protein: CASSELTGTTNEKLFF

V gene: TRBV6-1
J gene: TRBJ1-2
D gene: NA
clone size: NA
CDR3 DNA: TGTGCCAGCAGTGTAGGAGGTAGGAGGGGGTACGGCTACACCTTC
CDR3 protein: CASSVGGRRGYGYTF

V gene: TRBV28
J gene: TRBJ1-2
D gene: TRBD1
clone size: NA
CDR3 DNA: TGTGCCAGCAGGCCTCCCGGGACAGGTCCCTATGGCTACACCTTC
CDR3 protein: CASRPPGTGPYGYTF

V gene: TRBV20-1
J gene: TRBJ2-1
D gene: NA
clone size: NA
CDR3 DNA: TGCAGTGTTTGGGAGGGGGGAACGTACAATGAGCAGTTCTTC
CDR3 protein: CSVWEGGTYNEQFF

V gene: TRBV20-1
J gene: TRBJ2-7
D gene: TRBD1
clone size: many
CDR3 DNA: TGCAGTGCACGAAACCCCTTGACAGGGACCTACGAGCAGTACTTC
CDR3 protein: CSARNPLTGTYEQYF

V gene: TRBV30
J gene: TRBJ1-3
D gene: NA
clone size: NA
CDR3 DNA: TGTGCCTGGACCCCGGACTATGGCGCCAACACCATATATTTT
CDR3 protein: CAWTPDYGANTIYF

V gene: TRBV9
J gene: TRBJ1-2
D gene: NA
clone size: few
CDR3 DNA: TGTGCCAGCAGCGTAGATGAGGGCCCGAGGGGTGGCTACACCTTC
CDR3 protein: CASSVDEGPRGGYTF

V gene: TRBV7-9
J gene: TRBJ2-1
D gene: NA
clone size: NA
CDR3 DNA: TGTGCCAGCAGCCCTAAGGGTAACGGGCTAGGGGACGAGCAGTTCTTC
CDR3 protein: CASSPKGNGLGDEQFF

V gene: TRBV5-1
J gene: TRBJ2-4
D gene: TRBD1
clone size: NA
CDR3 DNA: TGCGCCAGCAGCTCCGGGACAGGGGAAAACATTCAGTACTTC
CDR3 protein: CASSSGTGENIQYF

V gene: TRBV20-1
J gene: TRBJ2-5
D gene: NA
clone size: once
CDR3 DNA: TGCAGTGCTAGAGCCTTTACTAGCAGCCAAGAGACCCAGTACTTC
CDR3 protein: CSARAFTSSQETQYF

V gene: TRBV12-3/TRBV12-4
J gene: TRBJ1-2
D gene: NA
clone size: once
CDR3 DNA: TGTGCCAGCAGTCTCGGTCTCTATGGCCACACCTTC
CDR3 protein: CASSLGLYGHTF

V gene: TRBV20-1
J gene: TRBJ1-2
D gene: TRBD1
clone size: many
CDR3 DNA: TGCAGTGCTAGAGGGGACAGTAACTATGGCTACACCTTC
CDR3 protein: CSARGDSNYGYTF

V gene: TRBV27
J gene: TRBJ1-5
D gene: TRBD1
clone size: few
CDR3 DNA: TGTGCCAGCAGTCCACGACAGGGGAGGGGCAATCAGCCCCAGCATTTT
CDR3 protein: CASSPRQGRGNQPQHF